What follows are 6 T cell receptor beta chains derived from one specimen sequenced in a study of T cell repertoires in cytomegalovirus infection. TCRdb recomputed calls from the reads with MiXCR, one row per CDR3 protein. Among roughly 630,000 distinct CDR3 sequences listed, around 24% were seen once. Sequenced material: CD8+ T cells from PBMCs. These receptors originate from a human donor in good health (CMV status not recorded). Some clones in this sample may be carry-over from other donors' samples.

Ten or more counts support this clonotype. The chain couples TRBV7-9 to TRBJ1-1, with D possibly TRBD1 on 6 matching bases. From germline, CDR1 is SEHNR and CDR2 FQNEAQ (reference sequence). The CDR3 consists of 13 residues. The V end was cut by 2 bases, the J end by 8 bases, with 12 bases between. The DNA of the CDR3 is TGTGCCAGCAGCTTACAGGGGATGGGGGAAGCTTTCTTT. Protein: CASSLQGMGEAFF.

V and J are TRBV6-2 or TRBV6-3 and TRBJ1-1, with D perhaps matching TRBD1 (5 bases). The CDR3 is made up of 16 amino acids. The V gene lost 2 bases and the J gene lost 5 bases, with 18 bases spanning the gap. Germline CDR1 and CDR2: MNHEY and SVGEGT. CDR3 DNA: TGTGCCAGCAGTTACGTACCCTCCACAGGTTTTACTGAAGCTTTCTTT. Amino acids: CASSYVPSTGFTEAFF.

The sample holds many counts of this clonotype. This chain uses TRBV7-6 with TRBJ1-5, with TRBD1 matching 7 bases. Per the germline V gene, CDR1 is SGHVS and CDR2 is FNYEAQ. There are 18 residues in the CDR3. After removal of 6 bases from V and 6 bases from J, the junction contained 20 bases not matched to a gene. CDR3 bases: TGTGCCAGCAGTGAAATAGTGGCTGGGACAGTCCTGGGTCAGCCCCAGCATTTT. Its translation: CASSEIVAGTVLGQPQHF.

This chain joins TRBV29-1 and TRBJ2-5, with 8 bases matching TRBD2. CDR1 and CDR2 from the germline V gene are SQVTM and ANQGSEA. Trimming at V came to 3 bases and at J to 5 bases, leaving 8 bases not matched to a gene. The CDR3 spans 14 residues. CDR3 sequence reads: CSVEKRGRLETQYF. The CDR3 coding sequence is TGCAGCGTTGAGAAGCGGGGGCGCCTGGAGACCCAGTACTTC.

This chain joins TRBV7-3 and TRBJ2-1; 10 bases agree with TRBD1. The CDR3 has 19 residues. J lost 4 bases, V lost 5 bases, and 17 bases had no gene match. Germline CDR1 and CDR2: SGHTA and FQGTGA. This CDR3 reads CASSAAGGPTGQGYNEQFF. Written as DNA, the CDR3 is TGTGCCAGCAGCGCCGCCGGTGGTCCCACGGGACAGGGGTACAATGAGCAGTTCTTC.

On this clonotype itself: Sequence at one end of the junction differs from germline and may be a read error. V and J are TRBV7-8 and TRBJ2-7; TRBD1 matches at 7 bases. The CDR3 is 15 residues long. The V gene's germline CDR1 is SGHVS and CDR2 FQNEAQ. In DNA, the CDR3 is TGTGTCAGCAGCTTTTACTGGACAGGAGAGTACGAGCAGTACTTC. Translated, it gives CVSSFYWTGEYEQYF. Complete variable domain (other parts from reference TRBV7-8 and TRBJ2-7): GAGVSQSPRYKVAKRGQDVALRCDPISGHVSLFWYQQALGQGPEFLTYFQNEAQLDKSGLPSDRFFAERPEGSVSTLKIQRTQQEDSAVYLCVSSFYWTGEYEQYFGPGTRLTVT.